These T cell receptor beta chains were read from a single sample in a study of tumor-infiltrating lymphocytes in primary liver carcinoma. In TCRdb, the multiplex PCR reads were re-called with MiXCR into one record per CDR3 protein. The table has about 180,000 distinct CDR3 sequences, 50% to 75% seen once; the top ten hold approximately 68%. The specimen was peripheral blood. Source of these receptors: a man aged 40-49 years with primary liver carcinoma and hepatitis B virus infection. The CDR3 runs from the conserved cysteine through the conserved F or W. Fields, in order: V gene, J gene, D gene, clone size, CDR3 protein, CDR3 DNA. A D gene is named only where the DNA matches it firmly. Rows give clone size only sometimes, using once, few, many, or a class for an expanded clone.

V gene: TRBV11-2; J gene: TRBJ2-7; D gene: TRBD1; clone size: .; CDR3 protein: CVSSYDRDEEEQYF; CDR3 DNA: TGTGTCAGCAGCTATGACAGGGATGAGGAAGAGCAGTACTTC
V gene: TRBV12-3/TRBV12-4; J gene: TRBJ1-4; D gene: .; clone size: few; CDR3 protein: CASSLQGTNEKLFF; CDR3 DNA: TGTGCCAGCAGTCTCCAGGGAACTAATGAAAAACTGTTTTTT
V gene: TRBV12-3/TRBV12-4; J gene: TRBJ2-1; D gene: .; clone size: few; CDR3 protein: CASRYRVGGYNEQFF; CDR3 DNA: TGTGCCAGCAGGTACAGGGTTGGCGGCTACAATGAGCAGTTCTTC
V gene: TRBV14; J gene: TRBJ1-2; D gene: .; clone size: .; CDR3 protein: CASSRGVSYGYTF; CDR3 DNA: TGTGCCAGCAGCCGAGGGGTTTCCTATGGCTACACCTTC
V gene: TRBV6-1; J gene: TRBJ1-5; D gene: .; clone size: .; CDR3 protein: CASSEGGLDQPQHF; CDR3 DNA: TGTGCCAGCAGTGAAGGGGGCCTAGATCAGCCCCAGCATTTT
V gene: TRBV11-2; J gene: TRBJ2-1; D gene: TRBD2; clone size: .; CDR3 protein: CTSNFGTNFNEQFF; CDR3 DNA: TGTACCAGCAACTTTGGGACTAACTTCAATGAGCAGTTCTTC
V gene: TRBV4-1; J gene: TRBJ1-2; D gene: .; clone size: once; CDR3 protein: CAISQDPGQQYGYTF; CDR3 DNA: TGCGCCATCAGCCAAGATCCCGGACAGCAATATGGCTACACCTTC
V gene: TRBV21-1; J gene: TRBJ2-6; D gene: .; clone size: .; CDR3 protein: CARRFSGANVLTF; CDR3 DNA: TGTGCCAGAAGATTTTCCGGGGCCAACGTCCTGACTTTC
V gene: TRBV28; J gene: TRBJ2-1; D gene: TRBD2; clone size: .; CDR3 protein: CASDAQGTSGGSSYNEQFF; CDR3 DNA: TGTGCCAGCGATGCACAGGGGACTAGCGGGGGTAGCTCCTACAATGAGCAGTTCTTC
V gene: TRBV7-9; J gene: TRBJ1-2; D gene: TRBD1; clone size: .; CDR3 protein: CASSPLGQGKCYTF; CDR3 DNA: TGTGCCAGCAGCCCGTTGGGACAGGGGAAGTGCTACACCTTT
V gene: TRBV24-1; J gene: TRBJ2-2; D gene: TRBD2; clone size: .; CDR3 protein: CATSDLSGRGTGELFF; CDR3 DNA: TGTGCCACCAGTGACCTAAGCGGGAGGGGAACCGGGGAGCTGTTTTTT
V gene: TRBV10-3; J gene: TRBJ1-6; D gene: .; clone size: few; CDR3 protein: CAIRAGPESPLHF; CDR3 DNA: TGTGCCATCAGGGCCGGGCCAGAGTCACCCCTCCACTTT
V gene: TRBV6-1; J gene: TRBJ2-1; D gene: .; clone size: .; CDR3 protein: CASSEQEYNEQFF; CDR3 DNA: TGTGCCAGCAGTGAACAGGAATACAATGAGCAGTTCTTC
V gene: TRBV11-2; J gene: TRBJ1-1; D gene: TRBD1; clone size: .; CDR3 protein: CTSSWTLGQGENTEAFF; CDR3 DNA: TGTACCAGCAGCTGGACGCTCGGACAGGGGGAGAACACTGAAGCTTTCTTT
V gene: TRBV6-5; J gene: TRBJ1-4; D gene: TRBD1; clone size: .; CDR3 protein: CAGRKGGGNEKLFF; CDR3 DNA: TGTGCCGGCAGAAAAGGGGGCGGCAATGAAAAACTGTTTTTT
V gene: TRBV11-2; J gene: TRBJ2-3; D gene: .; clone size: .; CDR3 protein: CANSHKRDSTDTQYF; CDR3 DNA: TGTGCCAACAGTCATAAACGGGACAGCACAGATACGCAGTATTTT
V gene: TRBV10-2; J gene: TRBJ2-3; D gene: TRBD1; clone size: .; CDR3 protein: CTSSGPGQGLDTQYF; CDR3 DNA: TGCACCAGCAGTGGACCGGGACAGGGACTAGATACGCAGTATTTT
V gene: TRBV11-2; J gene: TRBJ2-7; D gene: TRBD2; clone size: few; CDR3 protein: CASRPPAGGFSYEQYF; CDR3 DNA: TGTGCCAGCAGACCTCCAGCGGGAGGGTTTTCCTACGAGCAGTACTTC
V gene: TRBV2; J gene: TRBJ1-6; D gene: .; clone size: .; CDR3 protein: CASSEFSLVGNSPLHF; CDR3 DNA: TGTGCCAGCAGTGAATTCAGCTTGGTGGGGAATTCACCCCTCCACTTT
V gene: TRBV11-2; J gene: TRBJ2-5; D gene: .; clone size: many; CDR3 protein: CASSINSGPVETQYF; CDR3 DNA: TGTGCCAGCAGCATAAACTCGGGACCCGTGGAGACCCAGTACTTC
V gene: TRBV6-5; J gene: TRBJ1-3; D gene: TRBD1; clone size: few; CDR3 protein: CASSLTGVGNTIYF; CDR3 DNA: TGTGCCAGCAGTTTGACAGGGGTTGGAAACACCATATATTTT
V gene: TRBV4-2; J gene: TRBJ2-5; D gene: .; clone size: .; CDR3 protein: CASSRGREETQYF; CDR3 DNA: TGTGCCAGCAGCCGGGGTCGAGAGGAGACCCAGTACTTC
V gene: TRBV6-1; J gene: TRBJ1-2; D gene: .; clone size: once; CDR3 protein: CASSWGDGYTF; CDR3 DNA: TGTGCCAGCAGTTGGGGAGATGGCTACACCTTC
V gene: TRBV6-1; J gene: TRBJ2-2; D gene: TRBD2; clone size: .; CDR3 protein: CASGGLVGANTGELFF; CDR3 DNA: TGTGCCAGCGGGGGACTAGTGGGCGCGAACACCGGGGAGCTGTTTTTT
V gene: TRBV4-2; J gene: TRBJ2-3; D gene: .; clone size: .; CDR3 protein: CVSSPLRGDTHYF; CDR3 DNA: TGTGTCAGCAGCCCCCTCCGGGGAGATACGCACTATTTT
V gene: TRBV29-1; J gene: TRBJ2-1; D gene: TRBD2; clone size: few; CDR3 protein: CSVEGAAASGAYNEQFF; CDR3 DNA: TGCAGCGTTGAAGGGGCAGCGGCTAGCGGGGCCTACAATGAGCAGTTCTTC
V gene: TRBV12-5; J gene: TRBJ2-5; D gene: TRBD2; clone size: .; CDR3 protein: CVSGLGLYSRGETQYF; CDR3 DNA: TGTGTTAGTGGTTTGGGACTATACTCACGAGGGGAGACCCAGTACTTC
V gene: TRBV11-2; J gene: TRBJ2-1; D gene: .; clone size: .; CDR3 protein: CASNLPGQGEYNEQFF; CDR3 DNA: TGTGCCAGCAACTTACCCGGACAAGGTGAATACAATGAGCAGTTCTTC
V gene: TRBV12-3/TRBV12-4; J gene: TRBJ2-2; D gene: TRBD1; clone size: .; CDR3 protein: CASRALQGAAGELFF; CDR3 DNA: TGTGCCAGCCGAGCCCTTCAGGGGGCTGCCGGGGAGCTGTTTTTT
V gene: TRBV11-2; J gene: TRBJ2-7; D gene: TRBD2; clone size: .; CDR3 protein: CASSPWTRGEQYF; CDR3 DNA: TGTGCCAGTAGCCCCTGGACTAGAGGCGAGCAGTACTTC
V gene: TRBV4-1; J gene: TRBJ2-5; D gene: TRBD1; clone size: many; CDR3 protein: CASSQYRGGETQYF; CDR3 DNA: TGCGCCAGCAGCCAGTACAGGGGTGGAGAGACCCAGTACTTC
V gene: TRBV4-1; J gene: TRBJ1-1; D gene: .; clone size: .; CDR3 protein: CDSSQSPGTEAFF; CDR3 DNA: TGCGACAGCTCCCAGAGCCCGGGTACTGAAGCTTTCTTT
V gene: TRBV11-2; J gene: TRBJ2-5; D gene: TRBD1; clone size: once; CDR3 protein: CASSFEDHRGRETQCF; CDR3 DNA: TGTGCCAGCAGCTTTGAGGACCACAGGGGGAGAGAGACCCAGTGCTTC
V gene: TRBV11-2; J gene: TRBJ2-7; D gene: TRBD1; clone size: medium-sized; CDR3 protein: CASSLVGGLGYEQYF; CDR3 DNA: TGTGCCAGCAGCTTAGTAGGGGGCCTCGGCTACGAGCAGTACTTC
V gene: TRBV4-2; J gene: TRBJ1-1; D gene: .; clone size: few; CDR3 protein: CASSQALGFTEAFF; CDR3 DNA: TGTGCCAGCAGCCAAGCGTTGGGGTTCACTGAAGCTTTCTTT
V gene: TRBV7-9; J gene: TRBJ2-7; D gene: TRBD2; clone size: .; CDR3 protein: CASSPRTAGGLEQYF; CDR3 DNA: TGTGCCAGCAGCCCCCGCACAGCGGGAGGGCTCGAGCAGTACTTC
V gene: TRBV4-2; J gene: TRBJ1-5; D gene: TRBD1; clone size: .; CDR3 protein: CASSQDSRTGISNQPQHF; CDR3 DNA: TGTGCCAGCAGCCAAGATAGCAGGACAGGCATTAGCAATCAGCCCCAGCATTTT
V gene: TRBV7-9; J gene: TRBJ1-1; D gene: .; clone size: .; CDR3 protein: CASSLELSGDDNTEAFF; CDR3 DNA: TGTGCCAGCAGCTTAGAGTTATCAGGGGATGATAACACTGAAGCTTTCTTT
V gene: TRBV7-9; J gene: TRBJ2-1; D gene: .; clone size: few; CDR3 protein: CASSLGGPDGGRF; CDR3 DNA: TGTGCCAGCAGCTTAGGTGGTCCGGACGGAGGCCGCTTC
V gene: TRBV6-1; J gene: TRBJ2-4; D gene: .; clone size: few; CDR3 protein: CASSEEGVFVAKNIQYF; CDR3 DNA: TGTGCCAGCAGTGAAGAGGGGGTGTTCGTAGCCAAAAACATTCAGTACTTC
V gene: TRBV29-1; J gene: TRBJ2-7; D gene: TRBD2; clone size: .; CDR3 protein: CSASGASGRHSYEQYF; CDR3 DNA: TGCAGCGCCTCGGGGGCTAGCGGGAGGCACTCCTACGAGCAGTACTTC
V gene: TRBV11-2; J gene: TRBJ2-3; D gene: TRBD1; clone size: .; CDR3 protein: CASSLLLNTGGCRYF; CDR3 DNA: TGTGCCAGCAGCCTACTACTTAACACAGGGGGGTGTAGGTATTTT
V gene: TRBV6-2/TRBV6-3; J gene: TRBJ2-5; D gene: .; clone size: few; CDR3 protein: CASSYSGTRETQYF; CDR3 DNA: TGTGCCAGCAGTTACTCCGGGACGCGGGAGACCCAGTACTTC